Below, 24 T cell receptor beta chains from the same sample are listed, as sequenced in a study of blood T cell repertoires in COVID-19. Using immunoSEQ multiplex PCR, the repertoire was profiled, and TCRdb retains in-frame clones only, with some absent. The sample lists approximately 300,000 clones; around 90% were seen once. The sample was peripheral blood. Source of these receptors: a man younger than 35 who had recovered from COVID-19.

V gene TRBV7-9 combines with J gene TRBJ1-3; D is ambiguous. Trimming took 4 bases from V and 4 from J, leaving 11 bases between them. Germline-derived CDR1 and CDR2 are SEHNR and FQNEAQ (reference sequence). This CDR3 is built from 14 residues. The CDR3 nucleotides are TGTGCCAGCAGCTCCGCGGCAGCAGGAAACACCATATATTTT. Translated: CASSSAAAGNTIYF.

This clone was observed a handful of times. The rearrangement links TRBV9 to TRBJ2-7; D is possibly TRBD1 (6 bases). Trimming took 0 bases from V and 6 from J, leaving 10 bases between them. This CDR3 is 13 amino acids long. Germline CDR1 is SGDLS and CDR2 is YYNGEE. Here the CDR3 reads CASSVGQAGEQYF. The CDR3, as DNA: TGTGCCAGCAGCGTAGGACAGGCGGGCGAGCAGTACTTC. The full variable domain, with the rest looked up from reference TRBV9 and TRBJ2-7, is DSGVTQTPKHLITATGQRVTLRCSPRSGDLSVYWYQQSLDQGLQFLIQYYNGEERAKGNILERFSAQQFPDLHSELNLSSLELGDSALYFCASSVGQAGEQYFGPGTRLTVT.

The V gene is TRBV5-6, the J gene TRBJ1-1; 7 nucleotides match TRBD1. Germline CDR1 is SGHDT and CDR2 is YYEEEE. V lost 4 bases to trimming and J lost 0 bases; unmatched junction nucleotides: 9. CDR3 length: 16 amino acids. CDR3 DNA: TGTGCCAGCAGCCGGGACAGAGACTCGCTGAACACTGAAGCTTTCTTT. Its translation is CASSRDRDSLNTEAFF. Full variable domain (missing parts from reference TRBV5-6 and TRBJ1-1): DAGVTQSPTHLIKTRGQQVTLRCSPKSGHDTVSWYQQALGQGPQFIFQYYEEEERQRGNFPDRFSGHQFPNYSSELNVNALLLGDSALYLCASSRDRDSLNTEAFFGQGTRLTVV.

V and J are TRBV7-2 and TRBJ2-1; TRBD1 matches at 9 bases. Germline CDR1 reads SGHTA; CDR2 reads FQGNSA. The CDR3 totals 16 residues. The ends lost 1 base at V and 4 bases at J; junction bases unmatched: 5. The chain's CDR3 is CASSLVGTGTYNEQFF. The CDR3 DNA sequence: TGTGCCAGCAGCTTAGTTGGGACAGGGACTTACAATGAGCAGTTCTTC.

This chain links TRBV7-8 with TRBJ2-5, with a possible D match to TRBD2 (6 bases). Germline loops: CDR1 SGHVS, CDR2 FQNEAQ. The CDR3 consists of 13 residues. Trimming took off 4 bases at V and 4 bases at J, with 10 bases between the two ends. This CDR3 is CASSSPGVETQYF. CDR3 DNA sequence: TGTGCCAGCAGCTCGCCGGGGGTAGAGACCCAGTACTTC.

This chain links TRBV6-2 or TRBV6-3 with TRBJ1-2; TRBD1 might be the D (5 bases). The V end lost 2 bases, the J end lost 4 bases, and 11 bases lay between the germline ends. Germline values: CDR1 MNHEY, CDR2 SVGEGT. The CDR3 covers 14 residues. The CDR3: CASSYGGSVYGYTF. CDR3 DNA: TGTGCCAGCAGTTACGGGGGGAGCGTCTATGGCTACACCTTC.

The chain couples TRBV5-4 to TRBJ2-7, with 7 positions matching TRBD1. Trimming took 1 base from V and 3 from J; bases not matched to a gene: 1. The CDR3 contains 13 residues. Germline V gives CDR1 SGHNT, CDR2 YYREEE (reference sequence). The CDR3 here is CASSLWDSYEQYF. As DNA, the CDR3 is TGTGCCAGCAGCTTGTGGGACAGCTACGAGCAGTACTTC. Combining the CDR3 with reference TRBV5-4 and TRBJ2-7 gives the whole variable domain ETGVTQSPTHLIKTRGQQVTLRCSSQSGHNTVSWYQQALGQGPQFIFQYYREEENGRGNFPPRFSGLQFPNYSSELNVNALELDDSALYLCASSLWDSYEQYFGPGTRLTVT.

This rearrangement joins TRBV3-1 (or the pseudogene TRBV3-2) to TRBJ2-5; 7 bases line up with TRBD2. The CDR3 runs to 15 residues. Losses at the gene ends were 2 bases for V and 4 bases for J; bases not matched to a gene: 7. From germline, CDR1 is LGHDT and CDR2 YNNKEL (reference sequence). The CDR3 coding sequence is TGTGCCAGCAGCCAAAGGACTAGATCCATAGAGACCCAGTACTTC. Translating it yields CASSQRTRSIETQYF.

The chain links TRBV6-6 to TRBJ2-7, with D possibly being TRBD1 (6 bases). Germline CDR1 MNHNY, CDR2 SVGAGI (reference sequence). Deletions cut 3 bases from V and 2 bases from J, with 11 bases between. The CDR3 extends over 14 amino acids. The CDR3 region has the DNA TGTGCCAGCAGTTATATCCAGGGGCCCTACGAGCAGTACTTC. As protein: CASSYIQGPYEQYF.

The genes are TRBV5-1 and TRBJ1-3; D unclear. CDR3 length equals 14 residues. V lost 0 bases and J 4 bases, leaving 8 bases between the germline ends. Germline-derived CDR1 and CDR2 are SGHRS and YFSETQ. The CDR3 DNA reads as TGCGCCAGCAGCTTGGTAGAGGGCGGAAACACCATATATTTT. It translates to CASSLVEGGNTIYF.

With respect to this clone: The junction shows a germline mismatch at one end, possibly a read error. The CDR3 DNA follows: TGTGCCAGCACCCCCCGGCATTTT. It encodes CASTPRHF. The chain combines TRBV12-3 or TRBV12-4 with TRBJ1-5; D gene unclear. The CDR3 covers 8 residues.

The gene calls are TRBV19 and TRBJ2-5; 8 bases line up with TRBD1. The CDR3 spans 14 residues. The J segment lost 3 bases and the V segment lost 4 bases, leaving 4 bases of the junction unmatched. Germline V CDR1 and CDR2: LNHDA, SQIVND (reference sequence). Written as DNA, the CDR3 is TGTGCCAGTAGTAGGGGACAGGCAAAAGAGACCCAGTACTTC. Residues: CASSRGQAKETQYF.

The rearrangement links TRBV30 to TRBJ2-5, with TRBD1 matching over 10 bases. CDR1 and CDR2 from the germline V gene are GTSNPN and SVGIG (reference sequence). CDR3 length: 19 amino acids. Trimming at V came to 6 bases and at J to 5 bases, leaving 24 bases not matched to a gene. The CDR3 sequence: CACPLGQGISAGRGETQYF. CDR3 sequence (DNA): TGTGCCTGCCCCTTGGGACAGGGGATCTCAGCGGGTAGAGGTGAGACCCAGTACTTC.

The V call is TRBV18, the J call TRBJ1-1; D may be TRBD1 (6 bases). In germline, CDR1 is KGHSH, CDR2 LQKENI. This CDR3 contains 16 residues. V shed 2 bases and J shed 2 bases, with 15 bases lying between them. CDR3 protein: CASSPSLEGGNTEAFF. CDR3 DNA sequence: TGTGCCAGCTCACCAAGTTTAGAAGGGGGAAACACTGAAGCTTTCTTT.

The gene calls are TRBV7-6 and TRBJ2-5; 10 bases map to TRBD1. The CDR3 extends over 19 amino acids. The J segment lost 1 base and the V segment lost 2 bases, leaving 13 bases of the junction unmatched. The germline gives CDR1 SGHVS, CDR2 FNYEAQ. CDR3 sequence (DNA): TGTGCCAGCAGCTTAAAAACCAGACCGGGACAGGGGATCCAAGAGACCCAGTACTTC. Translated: CASSLKTRPGQGIQETQYF.

CDR3 DNA: TGTGCCAGCTCACCCCTTGACTCGCCAGCCTACGAGCAGTACTTC. This gives the protein CASSPLDSPAYEQYF. This chain joins TRBV18 and TRBJ2-7; D unresolved. V lost 3 bases, J lost 2 bases, and 14 bases lay in between. The germline CDR1 and CDR2 sequences are KGHSH and LQKENI. This CDR3 is 15 amino acids long.

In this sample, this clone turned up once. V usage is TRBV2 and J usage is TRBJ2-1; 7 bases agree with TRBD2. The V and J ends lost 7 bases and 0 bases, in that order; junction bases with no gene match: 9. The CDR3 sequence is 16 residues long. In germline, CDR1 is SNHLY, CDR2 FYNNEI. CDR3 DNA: TGTGCCAGCACCTTAATGGGGGGGAACTCCTACAATGAGCAGTTCTTC. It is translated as CASTLMGGNSYNEQFF.

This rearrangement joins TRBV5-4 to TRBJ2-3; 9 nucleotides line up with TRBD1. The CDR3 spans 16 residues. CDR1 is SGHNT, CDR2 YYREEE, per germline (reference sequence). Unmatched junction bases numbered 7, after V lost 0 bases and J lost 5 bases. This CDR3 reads CASSLGGTGFVDTQYF. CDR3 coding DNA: TGTGCCAGCAGCTTGGGGGGGACAGGGTTTGTAGATACGCAGTATTTT.

CDR3 in amino acids: CASSGGSRAGELFF. In nucleotides, the CDR3 is TGTGCCAGCAGCGGAGGCAGTCGTGCCGGGGAGCTGTTTTTT. V gene TRBV9 combines with J gene TRBJ2-2; D uncertain. Germline assignment: CDR1 SGDLS and CDR2 YYNGEE. Between the trimmed V and J ends, which lost 3 bases and 6 bases, there was a span of 12 bases. The CDR3 has 14 amino acids.

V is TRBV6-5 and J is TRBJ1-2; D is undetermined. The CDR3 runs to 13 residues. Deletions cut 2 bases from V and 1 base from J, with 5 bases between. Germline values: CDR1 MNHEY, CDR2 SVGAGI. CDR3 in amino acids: CASSYADNYGYTF. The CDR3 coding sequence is TGTGCCAGCAGTTACGCAGATAACTATGGCTACACCTTC.

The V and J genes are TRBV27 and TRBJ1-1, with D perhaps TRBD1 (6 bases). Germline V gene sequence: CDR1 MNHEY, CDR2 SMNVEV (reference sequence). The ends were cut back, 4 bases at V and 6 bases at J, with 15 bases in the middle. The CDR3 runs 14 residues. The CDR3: CASSWDARGAEAFF. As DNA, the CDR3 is TGTGCCAGCAGTTGGGACGCCAGGGGCGCTGAAGCTTTCTTT.

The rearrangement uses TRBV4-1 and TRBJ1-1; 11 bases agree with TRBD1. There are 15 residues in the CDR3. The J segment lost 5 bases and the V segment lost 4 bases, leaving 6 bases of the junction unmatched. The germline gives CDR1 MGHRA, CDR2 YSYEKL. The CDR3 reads CASSPQGQGDTEAFF. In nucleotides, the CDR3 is TGCGCCAGCAGCCCTCAGGGACAGGGGGATACTGAAGCTTTCTTT.

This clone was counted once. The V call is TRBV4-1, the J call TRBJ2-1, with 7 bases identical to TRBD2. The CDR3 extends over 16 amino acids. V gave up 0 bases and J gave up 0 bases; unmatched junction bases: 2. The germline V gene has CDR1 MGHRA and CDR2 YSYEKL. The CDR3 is CASSQEGGGSYNEQFF. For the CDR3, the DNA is TGCGCCAGCAGCCAAGAGGGCGGGGGCTCCTACAATGAGCAGTTCTTC.

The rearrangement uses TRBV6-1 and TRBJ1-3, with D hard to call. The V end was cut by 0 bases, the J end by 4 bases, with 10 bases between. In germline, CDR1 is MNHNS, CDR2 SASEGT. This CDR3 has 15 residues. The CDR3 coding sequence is TGTGCCAGCAGTGAAGCCAACGCGGGGGGAAACACCATATATTTT. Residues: CASSEANAGGNTIYF.